This entry lists 26 T cell receptor beta chains sequenced from one sample in a study of cytomegalovirus exposure and HLA in healthy donors. Both 60 Vbeta primers and 13 Jbeta primers went into the PCR. The method was immunoSEQ multiplex PCR; TCRdb's version includes in-frame clones alone and lacks a portion of them. The sample lists 120,000 or so clones; over 75% were seen once. The sample comprised PBMCs. The source is a young man in good health and CMV-seropositive.

The chain employs TRBV4-1 and TRBJ2-7; 10 bases map to TRBD1. Germline lookup yields CDR1 MGHRA and CDR2 YSYEKL. The CDR3 is made up of 16 amino acids. With 5 bases clipped from V and 3 bases from J, the junction kept 10 bases outside the gene matches. CDR3 sequence (DNA): TGCGCCAGCAGCGAAGTATCCGGGACAGGGGTCTACGAGCAGTACTTC. Protein sequence: CASSEVSGTGVYEQYF.

J is TRBJ1-5 and V is TRBV30; 7 bases line up with TRBD1. Germline CDR1 is GTSNPN and CDR2 is SVGIG (reference sequence). There are 14 residues in the CDR3. V trimming: 0 bases; J trimming: 6 bases; junction bases outside the gene matches: 5. The CDR3 DNA reads TGTGCCTGGAGTGTACTAACAGGGGTTCAGCCCCAGCATTTT. It translates to CAWSVLTGVQPQHF. Using reference TRBV30 and TRBJ1-5 for the parts outside the CDR3, the full variable domain is SQTIHQWPATLVQPVGSPLSLECTVEGTSNPNLYWYRQAAGRGLQLLFYSVGIGQISSEVPQNLSASRPQDRQFILSSKKLLLSDSGFYLCAWSVLTGVQPQHFGDGTRLSIL.

The chain recombines TRBV5-1 with TRBJ1-2; 7 nucleotides match TRBD1. V shed 4 bases and J 10 bases; nucleotides not matched to a gene: 10. The CDR3 sequence is 13 residues long. In germline, CDR1 is SGHRS, CDR2 YFSETQ. The CDR3 DNA follows: TGCGCCAGCAGCCAAATTTCGACAGGGCCCTACACCTTC. This translates into CASSQISTGPYTF.

This clone was counted a few times. The chain couples TRBV6-5 to TRBJ1-5; D might be TRBD1 (6 bases). Germline V lookup: CDR1 MNHEY, CDR2 SVGAGI. Between the trimmed V and J ends, which lost 8 bases and 9 bases, there was a span of 20 bases. CDR3 length: 14 residues. CDR3 loop: CASGETGHLTPQHF. CDR3 in DNA: TGTGCCAGCGGAGAGACAGGCCACCTTACGCCCCAGCATTTT.

The chain couples TRBV5-4 to TRBJ2-1, with TRBD2 identical over 8 bases. The CDR3 is 17 residues long. CDR1 and CDR2 (germline): SGHNT, YYREEE (reference sequence). Trimming took 4 bases from V and 5 from J; bases not matched to a gene: 14. This CDR3 reads CASSPGVAGSDDNEQFF. The CDR3 DNA reads as TGTGCCAGCAGCCCCGGGGTAGCGGGATCAGACGACAATGAGCAGTTCTTC.

J is TRBJ1-4 and V is TRBV2; 7 bases are a match to TRBD1. With V trimmed by 6 bases and J by 8 bases, 6 bases remained unmatched. CDR1 is SNHLY, CDR2 FYNNEI, per germline. There are 13 residues in the CDR3. CDR3 amino acids: CASRTGSREKLFF. The DNA of the CDR3 is TGTGCCAGCAGGACAGGGAGTAGAGAAAAACTGTTTTTT.

The rearrangement uses TRBV11-2 and TRBJ1-1, with a weak D call TRBD1 (6 bases). V lost 0 bases, J lost 5 bases, and 10 bases lay in between. In germline, CDR1 is SGHAT, CDR2 FQNNGV. The CDR3 sequence is 14 residues long. This CDR3 is CASSLDQGWTEAFF. The CDR3 coding sequence is TGTGCCAGCAGCTTAGATCAGGGGTGGACTGAAGCTTTCTTT.

The sample holds a few counts of this clone. Sequence at one end of the junction differs from germline and may be a read error. The chain combines TRBV5-5 with TRBJ1-5; weak D call: TRBD1 (5 bases). This CDR3 is 13 amino acids long. Germline CDR1 reads SGHKS; CDR2 reads YYEKEE (reference sequence). The CDR3 DNA sequence: TGTGCCAGAAGCTTGGAGGGGTATCAGCCCCAGCATTTT. Translated, it gives CARSLEGYQPQHF.

This chain joins TRBV30 and TRBJ2-1, with TRBD2 identical over 7 bases. Looked up from germline, CDR1 is GTSNPN and CDR2 is SVGIG (reference sequence). This CDR3 is built from 13 residues. With V trimmed by 5 bases and J by 6 bases, 7 bases remained unmatched. The CDR3 reads CAWSGGGANEQFF. CDR3 in DNA: TGTGCCTGGTCCGGGGGAGGGGCCAATGAGCAGTTCTTC.

The chain uses TRBV9 and TRBJ1-3; D remains unclear. The CDR3 has 14 amino acids. Germline CDR1 reads SGDLS; CDR2 reads YYNGEE. Deletions cut 3 bases from V and 3 bases from J, with 10 bases between. The CDR3 coding sequence is TGTGCCAGCAGCGGAGGCGAGTTTGGAAACACCATATATTTT. Protein product: CASSGGEFGNTIYF.

This chain connects TRBV7-6 to TRBJ2-2; 8 bases fit TRBD1. In germline, CDR1 is SGHVS, CDR2 FNYEAQ. V lost 5 bases and J lost 4; bases outside the gene matches: 3. The CDR3 extends over 14 amino acids. In DNA form, the CDR3 reads TGTGCCAGCAGCACGGACAGGGTCACCGGGGAGCTGTTTTTT. Its translation: CASSTDRVTGELFF. Filled out from reference TRBV7-6 and TRBJ2-2, the complete variable domain reads GAGVSQSPRYKVTKRGQDVALRCDPISGHVSLYWYRQALGQGPEFLTYFNYEAQQDKSGLPNDRFSAERPEGSISTLTIQRTEQRDSAMYRCASSTDRVTGELFFGEGSRLTVL.

This chain uses TRBV6-5 with TRBJ2-2; D may be TRBD2 (6 bases). The V and J ends lost 5 bases and 4 bases respectively, with 14 bases between them. CDR3 length: 15 residues. From germline, CDR1 is MNHEY and CDR2 SVGAGI. The CDR3 DNA sequence: TGTGCCAGCAGTAGAGGAGGGTACGGCACCGGGGAGCTGTTTTTT. Amino acid sequence: CASSRGGYGTGELFF.

The gene calls are TRBV9 and TRBJ2-1; D may be TRBD2 (6 bases). Deletions cut 3 bases from V and 8 bases from J, with 9 bases between. CDR3 length: 12 residues. CDR1 and CDR2 (germline): SGDLS, YYNGEE. Written as DNA, the CDR3 is TGTGCCAGCAGCGGGGGGACTCATGAGCAGTTCTTC. This gives the protein CASSGGTHEQFF.

This chain uses TRBV5-6 with TRBJ2-1; 9 bases fit TRBD2. The CDR3 is made up of 15 amino acids. Trimming cost V 5 bases and J 4 bases; bases outside gene matches: 7. Germline V gene data show CDR1 as SGHDT and CDR2 as YYEEEE. The chain's CDR3 is CASSFGLAPYNEQFF. The CDR3 nucleotides read TGTGCCAGCAGTTTTGGACTAGCGCCTTACAATGAGCAGTTCTTC. Combining the CDR3 with reference TRBV5-6 and TRBJ2-1 gives the whole variable domain DAGVTQSPTHLIKTRGQQVTLRCSPKSGHDTVSWYQQALGQGPQFIFQYYEEEERQRGNFPDRFSGHQFPNYSSELNVNALLLGDSALYLCASSFGLAPYNEQFFGPGTRLTVL.

This clone was picked up one time. The rearrangement uses TRBV7-9 and TRBJ1-5, with D hard to call. Germline V gene data show CDR1 as SEHNR and CDR2 as FQNEAQ (reference sequence). The CDR3 is 15 residues long. V gave up 4 bases and J gave up 1 base, with 11 bases separating them. CDR3 sequence reads: CASSSSDSSNQPQHF. The CDR3 DNA follows: TGTGCCAGCAGCTCGTCGGACTCCAGCAATCAGCCCCAGCATTTT.

This chain uses TRBV4-1 with TRBJ1-1; D may be TRBD1 (6 bases). CDR3 length equals 15 residues. Germline V lookup: CDR1 MGHRA, CDR2 YSYEKL. The V and J ends lost 1 base and 5 bases respectively, with 14 bases between them. The CDR3 DNA follows: TGCGCCAGCAGCCAAGGGACAGCCATCGGGACTGAAGCTTTCTTT. Translation gives CASSQGTAIGTEAFF.

The J gene is TRBJ1-4, the V gene TRBV11-2; 8 bases align to TRBD1. The CDR3 length is 17 residues. V lost 5 bases and J lost 0; bases outside the gene matches: 8. CDR1 is SGHAT, CDR2 FQNNGV, per germline. The CDR3, as DNA: TGTGCCAGCAGCGCACGGACAGGGCAGGCAACTAATGAAAAACTGTTTTTT. It codes for CASSARTGQATNEKLFF.

V gene TRBV28 combines with J gene TRBJ1-5, with D perhaps matching TRBD1 (5 bases). The germline V and J ends were trimmed by 8 bases and 1 base, with 21 bases remaining between them. Germline values: CDR1 MDHEN, CDR2 SYDVKM. This CDR3 region has 17 residues. The CDR3 DNA reads TGTGCCAGCTGGACACTCGAAAGGGGATTGAGCAATCAGCCCCAGCATTTT. It is translated as CASWTLERGLSNQPQHF.

The J gene is TRBJ1-2, the V gene TRBV4-1; D not certain. Trimming took 0 bases from V and 2 from J, leaving 10 bases between them. This CDR3 has 15 amino acids. Germline V CDR1 and CDR2: MGHRA, YSYEKL. CDR3 DNA: TGCGCCAGCAGCCAAGATGCCAGAAACAACTATGGCTACACCTTC. The encoded protein is CASSQDARNNYGYTF.

The chain carries TRBV6-5 and TRBJ2-1; 8 bases match TRBD2. The CDR3 covers 15 residues. The V and J ends lost 6 bases and 2 bases, in that order; junction bases with no gene match: 6. CDR1 and CDR2 from the germline V gene are MNHEY and SVGAGI. CDR3 protein: CASRSGGSTYNEQFF. The CDR3 region has the DNA TGTGCCAGCAGGAGCGGGGGATCTACCTACAATGAGCAGTTCTTC.

The chain recombines TRBV25-1 with TRBJ2-2, with D perhaps matching TRBD2 (5 bases). Germline V CDR1 and CDR2: MGHDK, SYGVNS. V was clipped by 4 bases and J by 1 base, with 16 bases between them. The CDR3 is 17 residues long. CDR3 DNA: TGTGCCAGCAGTGCGGGATCGGGGTTCTTGAACACCGGGGAGCTGTTTTTT. Protein sequence: CASSAGSGFLNTGELFF.

There are a few counts of this clone. The V call is TRBV6-5, the J call TRBJ1-1, with 8 positions matching TRBD1. J gave up 0 bases and V 6 bases, and 3 bases lay outside the gene matches. Germline loops: CDR1 MNHEY, CDR2 SVGAGI. The CDR3 runs 14 residues. The CDR3 sequence is CASRGTGLNTEAFF. CDR3 DNA sequence: TGTGCCAGCAGAGGGACAGGCTTGAACACTGAAGCTTTCTTT.

The chain combines TRBV19 with TRBJ2-3; 10 bases line up with TRBD2. The V and J ends lost 4 bases and 0 bases, in that order; junction bases with no gene match: 1. Germline lookup yields CDR1 LNHDA and CDR2 SQIVND (reference sequence). The CDR3 runs to 15 residues. CDR3 amino acids: CASSRTSGSTDTQYF. The CDR3 DNA sequence: TGTGCCAGTAGTAGGACTAGCGGTAGCACAGATACGCAGTATTTT.

This clone was detected only a few times. The chain links TRBV6-5 to TRBJ2-7; TRBD1 might be the D (7 bases). Germline CDR1 reads MNHEY; CDR2 reads SVGAGI. The V gene lost 6 bases and the J gene lost 1 base, with 13 bases spanning the gap. The CDR3 runs 14 residues. The CDR3 nucleotides read TGTGCCAGCAGGTACCAGGGGGGTTCCTACGAGCAGTACTTC. It encodes CASRYQGGSYEQYF.

V is TRBV7-8 and J is TRBJ1-1, with TRBD1 matching over 8 bases. This CDR3 has 18 amino acids. The V gene's germline CDR1 is SGHVS and CDR2 FQNEAQ. Unmatched junction bases numbered 14, after V lost 0 bases and J lost 5 bases. The CDR3 DNA reads TGTGCCAGCAGCTTAGCGAATTCGGGCAGGGGGCAGGGGACTGAAGCTTTCTTT. It encodes CASSLANSGRGQGTEAFF.

The chain joins TRBV5-6 to TRBJ2-1; 9 positions agree with TRBD2. CDR3 length: 16 residues. After removal of 4 bases from V and 8 bases from J, the junction contained 13 bases not matched to a gene. Per the germline V gene, CDR1 is SGHDT and CDR2 is YYEEEE. The CDR3, as DNA: TGTGCCAGCAGCAAGTCGGTCGGCGGGGGGGCCCATGAGCAGTTCTTC. It specifies CASSKSVGGGAHEQFF.